This T cell receptor beta chain was identified in a study of shared T cell receptors in the human thymus. Here immunoSEQ multiplex PCR was the method, and the copy in TCRdb shows in-frame clones only, minus some. The table lists 500,000 to 550,000 clones, around 82% of them singletons. Germline V gene sequence: CDR1 SSHAT, CDR2 FNYEAQ (reference sequence). The CDR3 is 16 amino acids. Comment on this clone: Relative to the germline gene, one junction end is altered; a read error may explain this.

This sample was also put to use in a study of human thymus T cells.

The sample was thymocytes. The clonotype comes from a boy younger than two with a congenital heart defect. V gene TRBV7-7 combines with J gene TRBJ2-7, with 8 bases matching TRBD2. CDR3 coding DNA: TGTGCTAGCAGTCCGAAACCGGGACTAGTGATATACGAGCAGTACTTC. It codes for CASSPKPGLVIYEQYF.